The clone carrying this T cell receptor beta chain appeared many times. What it binds is unknown. This entry comes from a study of CD8+CD57+ T cells in acquired aplastic anemia. On the study more broadly: Recorded DNA amounts for sorted CD4+ and CD8+ cells had an average of approximately 3 ug. Overall study findings and caveats: Shared by patients and controls, 25 to 30 CD8+ CDR3s were abundant in patients.

It was genomic DNA that served as the template for profiling TCR beta VDJ and CDR3. TCRdb passed the reads through MiXCR, listing each CDR3 protein once. The sample includes 450,000 to 550,000 distinct CDR3 sequences, less than 35% of them seen just once. Previously, flow cytometry had revealed CD8+CD57+ cell expansion in the patients chosen for sequencing. Each patient carried a diagnosis of severe acquired aplastic anemia. This TCR was recovered from a human donor with aplastic anemia. The specimen sequenced was sorted CD4+, CD8+, or CD8+CD57+ T cells (not recorded which) from PBMCs.

DNA of the CDR3: TGTGCCAGCAGGGGGGTACAGTGGATGGGCTACACCTTC. Translated: CASRGVQWMGYTF. The chain uses TRBV2 and TRBJ1-2; D is possibly TRBD1 (5 bases). This CDR3 spans 13 amino acids. Trimming cost V 6 bases and J 8 bases, with 16 bases left between them. The germline V gene has CDR1 SNHLY and CDR2 FYNNEI. Using reference TRBV2 and TRBJ1-2 for the parts outside the CDR3, the full variable domain is EPEVTQTPSHQVTQMGQEVILRCVPISNHLYFYWYRQILGQKVEFLVSFYNNEISEKSEIFDDQFSVERPDGSNFTLKIRSTKLEDSAMYFCASRGVQWMGYTFGSGTRLTVV.